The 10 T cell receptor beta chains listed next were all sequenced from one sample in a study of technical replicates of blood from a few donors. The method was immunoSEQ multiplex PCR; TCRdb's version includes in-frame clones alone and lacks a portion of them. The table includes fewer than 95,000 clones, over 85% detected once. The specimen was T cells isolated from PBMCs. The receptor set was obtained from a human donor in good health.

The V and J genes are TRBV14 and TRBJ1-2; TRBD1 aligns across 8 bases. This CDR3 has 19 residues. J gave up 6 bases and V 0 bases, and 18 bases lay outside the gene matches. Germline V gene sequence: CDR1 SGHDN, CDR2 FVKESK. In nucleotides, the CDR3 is TGTGCCAGCAGCCAAGACTTTTCCTGGGGAACGGACAGGGTTAATGGCTACACCTTC. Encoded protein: CASSQDFSWGTDRVNGYTF.

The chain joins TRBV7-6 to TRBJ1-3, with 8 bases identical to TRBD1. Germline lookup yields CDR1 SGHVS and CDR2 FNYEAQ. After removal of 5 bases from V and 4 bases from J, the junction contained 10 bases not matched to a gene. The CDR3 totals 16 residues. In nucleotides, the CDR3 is TGTGCCAGCAGCCTAACGGACAGGGCTTGGGGAAACACCATATATTTT. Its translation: CASSLTDRAWGNTIYF.

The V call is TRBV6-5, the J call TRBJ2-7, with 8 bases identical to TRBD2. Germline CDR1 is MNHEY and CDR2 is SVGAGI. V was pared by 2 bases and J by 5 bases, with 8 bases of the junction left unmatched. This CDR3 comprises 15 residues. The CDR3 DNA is TGTGCCAGCAGTTACCTTATCGGGGGGGCCCACGAGCAGTACTTC. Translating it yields CASSYLIGGAHEQYF.

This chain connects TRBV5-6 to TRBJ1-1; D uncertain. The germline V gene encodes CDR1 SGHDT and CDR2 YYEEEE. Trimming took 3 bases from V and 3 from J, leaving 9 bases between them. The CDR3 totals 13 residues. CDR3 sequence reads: CASSWGEDTEAFF. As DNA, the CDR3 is TGTGCCAGCAGCTGGGGAGAGGACACTGAAGCTTTCTTT. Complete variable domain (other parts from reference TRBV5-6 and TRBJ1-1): DAGVTQSPTHLIKTRGQQVTLRCSPKSGHDTVSWYQQALGQGPQFIFQYYEEEERQRGNFPDRFSGHQFPNYSSELNVNALLLGDSALYLCASSWGEDTEAFFGQGTRLTVV.

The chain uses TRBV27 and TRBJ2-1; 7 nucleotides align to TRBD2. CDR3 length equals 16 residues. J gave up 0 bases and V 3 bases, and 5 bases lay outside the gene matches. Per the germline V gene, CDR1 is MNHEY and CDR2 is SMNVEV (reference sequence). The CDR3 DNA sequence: TGTGCCAGCAGTTTGGAAGCGGGAATCTCCTACAATGAGCAGTTCTTC. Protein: CASSLEAGISYNEQFF.

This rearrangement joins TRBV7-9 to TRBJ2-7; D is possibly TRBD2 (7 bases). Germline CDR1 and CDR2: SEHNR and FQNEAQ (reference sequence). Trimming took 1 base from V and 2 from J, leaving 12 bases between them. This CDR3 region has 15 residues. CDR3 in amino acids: CASSLEGGGAYEQYF. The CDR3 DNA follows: TGTGCCAGCAGCTTAGAAGGAGGGGGGGCCTACGAGCAGTACTTC.

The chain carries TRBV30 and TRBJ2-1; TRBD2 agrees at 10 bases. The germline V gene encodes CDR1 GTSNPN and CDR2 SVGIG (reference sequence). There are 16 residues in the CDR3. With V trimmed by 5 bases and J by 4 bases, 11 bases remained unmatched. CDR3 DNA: TGTGCCTGGGACCCTCTCGCGACTAGCGGGTACAATGAGCAGTTCTTC. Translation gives CAWDPLATSGYNEQFF.

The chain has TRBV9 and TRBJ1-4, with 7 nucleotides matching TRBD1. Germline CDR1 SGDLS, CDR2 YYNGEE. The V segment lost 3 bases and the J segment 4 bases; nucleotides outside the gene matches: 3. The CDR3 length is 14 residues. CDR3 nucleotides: TGTGCCAGCAGCGACCGGGACAGTAATGAAAAACTGTTTTTT. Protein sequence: CASSDRDSNEKLFF.

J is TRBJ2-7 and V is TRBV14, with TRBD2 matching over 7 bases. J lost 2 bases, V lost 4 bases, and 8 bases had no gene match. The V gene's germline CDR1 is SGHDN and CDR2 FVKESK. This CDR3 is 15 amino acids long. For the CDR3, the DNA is TGTGCCAGCAGCCCTTGGGCGGGGGAAACCTACGAGCAGTACTTC. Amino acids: CASSPWAGETYEQYF.

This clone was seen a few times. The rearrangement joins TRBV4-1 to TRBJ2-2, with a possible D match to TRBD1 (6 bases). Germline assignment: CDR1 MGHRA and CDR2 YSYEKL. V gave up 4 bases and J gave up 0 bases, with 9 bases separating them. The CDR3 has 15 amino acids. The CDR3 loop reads CASSLTGSNTGELFF. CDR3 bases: TGCGCCAGCAGCCTGACAGGCTCGAACACCGGGGAGCTGTTTTTT.